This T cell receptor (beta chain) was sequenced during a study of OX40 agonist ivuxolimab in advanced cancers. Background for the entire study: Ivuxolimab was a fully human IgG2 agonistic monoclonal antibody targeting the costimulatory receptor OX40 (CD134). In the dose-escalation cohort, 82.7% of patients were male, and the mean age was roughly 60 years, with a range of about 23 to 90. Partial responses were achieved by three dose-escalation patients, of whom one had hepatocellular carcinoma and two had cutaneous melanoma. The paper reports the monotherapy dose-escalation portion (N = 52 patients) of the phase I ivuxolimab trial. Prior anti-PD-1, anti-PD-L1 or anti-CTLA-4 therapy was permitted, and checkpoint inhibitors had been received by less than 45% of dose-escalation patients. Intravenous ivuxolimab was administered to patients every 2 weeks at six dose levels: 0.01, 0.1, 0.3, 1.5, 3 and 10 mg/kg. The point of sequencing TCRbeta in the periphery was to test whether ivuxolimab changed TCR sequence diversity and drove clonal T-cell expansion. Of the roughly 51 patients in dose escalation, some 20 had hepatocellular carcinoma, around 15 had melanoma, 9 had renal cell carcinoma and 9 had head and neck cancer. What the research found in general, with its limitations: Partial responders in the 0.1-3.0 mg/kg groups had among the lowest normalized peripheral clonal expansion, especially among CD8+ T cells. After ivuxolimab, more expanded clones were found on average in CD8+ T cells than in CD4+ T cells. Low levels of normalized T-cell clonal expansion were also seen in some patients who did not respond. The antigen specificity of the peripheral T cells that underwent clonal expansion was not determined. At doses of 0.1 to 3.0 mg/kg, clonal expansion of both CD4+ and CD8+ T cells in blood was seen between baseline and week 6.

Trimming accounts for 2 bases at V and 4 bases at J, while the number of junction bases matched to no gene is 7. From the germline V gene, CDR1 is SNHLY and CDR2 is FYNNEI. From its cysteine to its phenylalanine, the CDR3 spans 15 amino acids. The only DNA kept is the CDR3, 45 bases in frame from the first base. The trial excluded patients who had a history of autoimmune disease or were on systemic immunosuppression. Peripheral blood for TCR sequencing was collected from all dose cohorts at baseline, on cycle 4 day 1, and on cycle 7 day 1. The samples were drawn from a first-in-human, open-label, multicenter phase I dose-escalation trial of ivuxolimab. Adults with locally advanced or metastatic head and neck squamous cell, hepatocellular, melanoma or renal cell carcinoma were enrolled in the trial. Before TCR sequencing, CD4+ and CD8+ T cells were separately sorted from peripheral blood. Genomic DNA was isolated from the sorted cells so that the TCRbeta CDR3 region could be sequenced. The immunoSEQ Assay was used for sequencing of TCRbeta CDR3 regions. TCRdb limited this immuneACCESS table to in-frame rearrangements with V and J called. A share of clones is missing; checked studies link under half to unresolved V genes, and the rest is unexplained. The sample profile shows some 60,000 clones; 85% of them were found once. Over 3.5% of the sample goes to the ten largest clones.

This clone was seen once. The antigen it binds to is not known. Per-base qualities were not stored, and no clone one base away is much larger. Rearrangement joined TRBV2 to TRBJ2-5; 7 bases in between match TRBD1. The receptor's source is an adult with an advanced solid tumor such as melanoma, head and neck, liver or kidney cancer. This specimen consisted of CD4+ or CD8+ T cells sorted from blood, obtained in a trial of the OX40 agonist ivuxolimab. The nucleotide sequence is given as TGTGCCAGCAGTGAACTGGCAGGGGGTGGAGAGACCCAGTACTTC. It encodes CASSELAGGGETQYF.